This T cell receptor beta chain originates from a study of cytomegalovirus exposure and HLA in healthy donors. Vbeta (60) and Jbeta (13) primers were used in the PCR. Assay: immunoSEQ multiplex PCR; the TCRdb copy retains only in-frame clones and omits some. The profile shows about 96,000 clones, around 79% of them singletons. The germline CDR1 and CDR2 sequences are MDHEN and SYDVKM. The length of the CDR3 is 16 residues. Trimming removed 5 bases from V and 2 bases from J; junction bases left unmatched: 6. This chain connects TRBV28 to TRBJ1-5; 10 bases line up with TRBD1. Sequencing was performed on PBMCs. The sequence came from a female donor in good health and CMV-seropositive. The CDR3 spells CASSNTGTGGNQPQHF. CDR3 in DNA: TGTGCCAGCAGTAACACCGGGACAGGGGGCAATCAGCCCCAGCATTTT.